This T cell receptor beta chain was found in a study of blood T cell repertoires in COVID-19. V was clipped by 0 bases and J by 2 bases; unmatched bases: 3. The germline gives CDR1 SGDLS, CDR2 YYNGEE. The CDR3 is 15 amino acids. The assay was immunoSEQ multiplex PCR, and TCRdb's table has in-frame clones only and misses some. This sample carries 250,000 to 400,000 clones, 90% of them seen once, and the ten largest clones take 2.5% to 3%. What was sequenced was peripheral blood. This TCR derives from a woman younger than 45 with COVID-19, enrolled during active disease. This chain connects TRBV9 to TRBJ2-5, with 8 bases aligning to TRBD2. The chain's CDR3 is CASSVDTSGQETQYF. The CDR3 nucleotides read TGTGCCAGCAGCGTAGATACTAGCGGACAAGAGACCCAGTACTTC.